The TCR beta chain under discussion was sequenced for a study of T cell responses to AZD1222 COVID-19 vaccine. General study results and limits: Mapped onto spike, vaccine-associated CD4 TCRs spanned it and were dominant at 160-218 and 743-854.

This CDR3 region has 14 residues. CDR1 is MNHEY, CDR2 SMNVEV, per germline (reference sequence). Trimming shortened V by 5 bases and J by 5 bases, and 13 bases separated the two germline ends. Some clones are missing from TCRdb's copy, which holds only in-frame ones; the method was immunoSEQ multiplex PCR. The profile shows over 120,000 clones, about 86% of them singletons. As concerns this clone: The antigen remains unidentified.

The material was peripheral blood, obtained 28 days after the second AZD1222 dose. This chain joins TRBV27 and TRBJ2-1; D is perhaps TRBD2 (5 bases). The clonotype comes from an adult who received the AZD1222 COVID-19 vaccine. The CDR3 protein is CASSPTLAHNEQFF. CDR3 nucleotide sequence: TGTGCCAGCAGTCCCACTCTAGCCCACAATGAGCAGTTCTTC.